The 5 T cell receptor beta chains in this list originate from one sample, sequenced in a study of monozygotic twins with inflammatory bowel disease (dated by TCRdb to between 2019 and 2020). Receptor libraries were prepared by 5' RACE. TCRdb records Illumina HiSeq 2500 as the sequencer. TCRdb reprocessed the sequencing reads and holds a single record per CDR3 protein sequence, with no DNA. The data table for this sample lists about 160,000 distinct CDR3 sequences. The ten most abundant clones make up under 3.5% of the sample. The material sequenced was blood. These receptor sequences come from a human donor with ulcerative colitis or Crohn's disease, or a healthy co-twin of an affected twin (not recorded which).

The rearrangement uses TRBV7-2 and TRBJ2-1; lacking DNA, the TRBD2 call made by TCRdb goes unchecked. CDR3 size: 13 residues. CDR1 SGHTA and CDR2 FQGNSA come from the germline V gene. The CDR3 spells CASSSRGGGRQFF.

The V and J genes are TRBV4-3 and TRBJ2-2; TCRdb designates TRBD1, a call that cannot be tested without DNA. CDR1 is LGHNA and CDR2 is YSLEER in the germline V gene. CDR3 length equals 15 residues. The chain's CDR3 is CASSQNTGAFGELFF.

The V and J genes are TRBV7-9 and TRBJ1-5; TCRdb lists TRBD1, though no DNA is available to test this call. CDR3 length equals 17 residues. Germline assignment: CDR1 SEHNR and CDR2 FQNEAQ (reference sequence). The CDR3 region is CASSLEAGGLGNQPQHF.

The chain joins TRBV6-2 or TRBV6-3 to TRBJ2-2; TCRdb lists TRBD1, though no DNA is available to test this call. The CDR3 has 13 amino acids. The germline CDR1 and CDR2 sequences are MNHEY and SVGEGT. This chain's CDR3 is CASSSVGAGELFF.

This sequence joins TRBV28 and TRBJ2-1; TCRdb's D call, TRBD2, is unchecked because there is no DNA. Germline CDR1 and CDR2: MDHEN and SYDVKM. The CDR3 length is 17 residues. The CDR3 sequence: CASSLDFWTSGYNEQFF.